Each of the 30 T cell receptor beta chains below was sequenced from the same sample in a study of T cell repertoires in cytomegalovirus infection. Their antigen targets remain unknown. TCRdb reanalysed the reads using MiXCR and keeps one entry per CDR3 protein. The sample shows around 71,000 distinct CDR3 sequences, 40% of them seen only once. Specimen: CD8+ T cells from cultured PBMCs, collected from culture after CMV antigen stimulation. These receptors all come from a human donor in good health (CMV status not recorded). Some clones in this sample may be carry-over from other donors' samples.

This clonotype appeared once. This chain links TRBV15 with TRBJ2-5, with 7 bases identical to TRBD2. Trimming removed 5 bases from V and 4 bases from J; junction bases left unmatched: 10. The CDR3 extends over 15 amino acids. Germline V gene sequence: CDR1 LNHNV, CDR2 YYDKDF (reference sequence). CDR3 loop: CATSRRGWEGETQYF. In DNA form, the CDR3 reads TGTGCCACCAGCCGAAGGGGATGGGAGGGAGAGACCCAGTACTTC.

This clonotype was detected only once. The chain joins TRBV5-1 to TRBJ2-1; 7 bases are a match to TRBD2. Germline V gene lookup returns CDR1 SGHRS and CDR2 YFSETQ. After removal of 3 bases from V and 8 bases from J, the junction contained 14 bases not matched to a gene. CDR3 length equals 16 residues. CDR3 loop: CASSSPTSRVGHEQFF. The DNA of the CDR3 is TGCGCCAGCAGCTCCCCGACTAGCAGGGTGGGACATGAGCAGTTCTTC.

This clonotype has just one count. Sequence at one end of the junction differs from germline and may be a read error. The chain has TRBV7-3 and TRBJ2-1; 8 nucleotides agree with TRBD1. CDR1 and CDR2 from the germline V gene are SGHTA and FQGTGA. The CDR3 has 15 residues. This CDR3 reads CASSLTGDFYNDQFF. CDR3 bases: TGTGCCAGCAGCTTGACAGGGGATTTCTACAATGATCAGTTCTTC.

J is TRBJ2-1 and V is TRBV5-6; no definite D call. With 0 bases removed from V and 9 bases from J, the gap between germline ends came to 10 bases. Germline V gives CDR1 SGHDT, CDR2 YYEEEE. The CDR3 runs 13 residues. CDR3 region: CASSLVGASEQFF. The CDR3, as DNA: TGTGCCAGCAGCTTGGTTGGCGCGAGTGAGCAGTTCTTC.

This chain links TRBV6-6 with TRBJ2-7, with D possibly being TRBD1 (5 bases). Germline V gives CDR1 MNHNY, CDR2 SVGAGI (reference sequence). CDR3 length: 13 residues. V was cut by 3 bases and J by 4 bases, with 10 bases left in between. CDR3 in amino acids: CASSYSDSYEQYF. DNA for the CDR3: TGTGCCAGCAGTTATTCTGACAGTTACGAGCAGTACTTC.

The V call is TRBV7-9, the J call TRBJ2-5; TRBD2 matches 9 bases. This CDR3 contains 12 residues. CDR1 SEHNR and CDR2 FQNEAQ come from the germline V gene (reference sequence). After removal of 8 bases from V and 6 bases from J, the junction contained 4 bases not matched to a gene. Here the CDR3 reads CASQRGAQTQYF. CDR3 nucleotides: TGTGCCAGCCAGCGGGGGGCTCAGACCCAGTACTTC.

CDR3 protein: CASISAETGELFF. The CDR3 DNA reads as TGTGCCAGCATTTCAGCGGAGACCGGGGAGCTGTTTTTT. The chain links TRBV6-6 to TRBJ2-2; perhaps TRBD2 as D (5 bases). The CDR3 has 13 amino acids. Germline CDR1 is MNHNY and CDR2 is SVGAGI (reference sequence). The V end lost 7 bases, the J end lost 5 bases, and 11 bases lay between the germline ends.

The chain is built from TRBV28 and TRBJ2-5; unclear D gene. V gave up 5 bases and J gave up 2 bases, with 15 bases separating them. The CDR3 runs to 15 residues. Germline CDR1 and CDR2: MDHEN and SYDVKM. CDR3 loop: CASSPPMQEQETQYF. In DNA form, the CDR3 reads TGTGCCAGCAGTCCCCCCATGCAGGAACAAGAGACCCAGTACTTC.

The CDR3 sequence: CASSLAYSDRVGGYTF. The CDR3 DNA sequence: TGTGCCAGCAGCTTAGCGTATTCAGACAGGGTTGGTGGCTACACCTTC. V and J are TRBV7-9 and TRBJ1-2, with 7 positions matching TRBD1. This CDR3 is built from 16 residues. The V gene's germline CDR1 is SEHNR and CDR2 FQNEAQ (reference sequence). V lost 0 bases, J lost 7 bases, and 11 bases stayed unmatched.

This rearrangement joins TRBV7-8 to TRBJ2-3, with D possibly being TRBD2 (7 bases). Germline CDR1 SGHVS, CDR2 FQNEAQ. The CDR3 loop spans 18 amino acids. Trimming left V 0 bases short and J 1 base short, with 17 bases between. CDR3 DNA: TGTGCCAGCAGCTTAGCGCCCCAGGCGGGGGCCGGCACAGATACGCAGTATTTT. This codes for CASSLAPQAGAGTDTQYF. The full variable domain, in which reference TRBV7-8 and TRBJ2-3 provide the parts outside the CDR3, is GAGVSQSPRYKVAKRGQDVALRCDPISGHVSLFWYQQALGQGPEFLTYFQNEAQLDKSGLPSDRFFAERPEGSVSTLKIQRTQQEDSAVYLCASSLAPQAGAGTDTQYFGPGTRLTVL.

The rearrangement uses TRBV5-6 and TRBJ1-6; perhaps TRBD1 as D (5 bases). V dropped 3 bases and J dropped 5 bases, with 9 bases sitting between them. CDR1 and CDR2 (germline): SGHDT, YYEEEE. The CDR3 runs to 14 residues. CDR3 loop: CASSWGVNNSPLHF. The CDR3 bases are TGTGCCAGCAGCTGGGGGGTGAATAATTCACCCCTCCACTTT.

This clonotype was observed a handful of times. The chain employs TRBV7-9 and TRBJ2-7; 8 nucleotides match TRBD1. Germline V gene data show CDR1 as SEHNR and CDR2 as FQNEAQ (reference sequence). The junction had 5 bases not matched to a gene; V was cut back by 5 bases and J by 5 bases. This CDR3 has 13 amino acids. CDR3 sequence (DNA): TGTGCCAGCAGCCCGAAGGACAGGGACGAGCAGTACTTC. Residues: CASSPKDRDEQYF.

V and J are TRBV12-3 or TRBV12-4 and TRBJ2-5, with 8 bases lining up with TRBD1. This CDR3 comprises 15 residues. Trimming at V came to 5 bases and at J to 5 bases, leaving 10 bases not matched to a gene. The CDR3 spells CASSLPQGADETQYF. CDR3 DNA: TGTGCCAGCAGTCTACCCCAGGGGGCAGATGAGACCCAGTACTTC.

This chain links TRBV7-2 with TRBJ2-2; perhaps TRBD1 as D (5 bases). The CDR3 has 16 amino acids. V lost 1 base to trimming and J lost 0 bases, with 9 bases between them. The V gene's germline CDR1 is SGHTA and CDR2 FQGNSA. DNA for the CDR3: TGTGCCAGCAGCTTAGTAGGGGAAGCGAACACCGGGGAGCTGTTTTTT. Its translation: CASSLVGEANTGELFF.

A few counts support this clonotype. The chain carries TRBV19 and TRBJ1-5, with 7 bases aligning to TRBD1. CDR1 and CDR2 from the germline V gene are LNHDA and SQIVND (reference sequence). Germline trimming cut 4 bases from V and 0 bases from J; bases unmatched to any gene: 12. There are 18 residues in the CDR3. The DNA of the CDR3 is TGTGCCAGTAGTACGATGACAGGGTGGGAATATAGCAATCAGCCCCAGCATTTT. It encodes CASSTMTGWEYSNQPQHF. The whole variable domain, remainder taken from reference TRBV19 and TRBJ1-5, is DGGITQSPKYLFRKEGQNVTLSCEQNLNHDAMYWYRQDPGQGLRLIYYSQIVNDFQKGDIAEGYSVSREKKESFPLTVTSAQKNPTAFYLCASSTMTGWEYSNQPQHFGDGTRLSIL.

The rearrangement joins TRBV11-2 to TRBJ2-2, with D tentatively TRBD1 (6 bases). Germline V gives CDR1 SGHAT, CDR2 FQNNGV. The CDR3 totals 14 residues. V was pared by 5 bases and J by 7 bases, with 14 bases between. The CDR3 loop reads CASSPPGAVGELFF. In DNA, the CDR3 is TGTGCCAGCAGCCCGCCAGGGGCGGTCGGGGAGCTGTTTTTT.

The genes are TRBV19 and TRBJ2-1; the D is unclear. Germline V gene sequence: CDR1 LNHDA, CDR2 SQIVND (reference sequence). The CDR3 is 14 amino acids. V was cut by 5 bases and J by 4 bases, with 12 bases left in between. The CDR3 nucleotides are TGTGCCAGTAGTCGAGCTATGGGTTACAATGAGCAGTTCTTC. Its translation: CASSRAMGYNEQFF. The full variable domain, completed using reference TRBV19 and TRBJ2-1, is DGGITQSPKYLFRKEGQNVTLSCEQNLNHDAMYWYRQDPGQGLRLIYYSQIVNDFQKGDIAEGYSVSREKKESFPLTVTSAQKNPTAFYLCASSRAMGYNEQFFGPGTRLTVL.

This clonotype was seen a few times. This chain joins TRBV12-3 or TRBV12-4 and TRBJ1-1; 9 bases align to TRBD1. The CDR3 covers 15 residues. J lost 7 bases, V lost 5 bases, and 11 bases had no gene match. CDR3: CASSQWTGANLEAFF. The CDR3 bases are TGTGCCAGCAGTCAGTGGACAGGGGCGAACCTTGAAGCTTTCTTT.

The chain joins TRBV7-8 to TRBJ2-1, with 12 positions matching TRBD2. CDR1 and CDR2 (germline): SGHVS, FQNEAQ. There are 15 residues in the CDR3. With V trimmed by 4 bases and J by 8 bases, 6 bases remained unmatched. CDR3 in amino acids: CASSSLAGGRDEQFF. As DNA, the CDR3 is TGTGCCAGCAGCTCACTAGCGGGGGGCCGGGATGAGCAGTTCTTC.

This clonotype was detected a few times. V gene TRBV7-2 combines with J gene TRBJ1-1; 10 bases match TRBD1. The germline gives CDR1 SGHTA, CDR2 FQGNSA. The CDR3 is 16 residues long. The V gene end was trimmed by 5 bases and the J gene end by 4 bases; junction bases not matched to a gene: 10. The CDR3 DNA sequence: TGTGCCAGCAGCCGGTCGGGACAGGGGTCGTCCACTGAAGCTTTCTTT. Protein: CASSRSGQGSSTEAFF.

V usage is TRBV6-2 or TRBV6-3 and J usage is TRBJ2-7; TRBD1 is a possible D gene (5 bases). Germline loops: CDR1 MNHEY, CDR2 SVGEGT. This CDR3 region has 16 residues. V dropped 3 bases and J dropped 3 bases, with 18 bases sitting between them. CDR3 protein: CASSYLLGLTRYEQYF. CDR3 in DNA: TGTGCCAGCAGTTATCTTCTGGGGCTGACGCGCTACGAGCAGTACTTC.

This clonotype was seen more than once but under ten times. The V and J genes are TRBV7-2 and TRBJ1-5; no clear D. Trimming left V 4 bases short and J 5 bases short, with 12 bases between. The CDR3 contains 14 residues. Germline V gene sequence: CDR1 SGHTA, CDR2 FQGNSA. CDR3 bases: TGTGCCAGCAGCTACGGTTGGCATGATCAGCCCCAGCATTTT. Translated: CASSYGWHDQPQHF.

The rearrangement links TRBV7-4 to TRBJ2-3; possibly TRBD1 or TRBD2 for D (5 bases each). The CDR3 is made up of 16 amino acids. Per germline, CDR1 SGHVT and CDR2 SQSDAQ. V lost 5 bases, J lost 3 bases, and 18 bases lay in between. The CDR3 spells CASSPRGGVFTDTQYF. The CDR3 bases are TGTGCCAGCAGCCCCCGTGGGGGAGTCTTTACAGATACGCAGTATTTT.

This rearrangement joins TRBV7-8 to TRBJ2-7, with 8 bases matching TRBD1. Germline V lookup: CDR1 SGHVS, CDR2 FQNEAQ. The ends lost 1 base at V and 1 base at J; junction bases unmatched: 6. The CDR3 has 16 amino acids. Here the CDR3 DNA reads TGTGCCAGCAGCTTAGTAGGAGGGACAGGATCCTACGAGCAGTACTTC. This codes for CASSLVGGTGSYEQYF. Supplemented by reference TRBV7-8 and TRBJ2-7, the full variable domain reads GAGVSQSPRYKVAKRGQDVALRCDPISGHVSLFWYQQALGQGPEFLTYFQNEAQLDKSGLPSDRFFAERPEGSVSTLKIQRTQQEDSAVYLCASSLVGGTGSYEQYFGPGTRLTVT.

This chain links TRBV6-1 with TRBJ2-2, with a weak D call TRBD2 (5 bases). The germline V gene encodes CDR1 MNHNS and CDR2 SASEGT. The CDR3 totals 14 residues. V was shortened by 1 base and J by 5 bases, with 8 bases between the two germline ends. The CDR3 region has the DNA TGTGCCAGCAGTGAAGGGAGAGGGACCGGGGAGCTGTTTTTT. Protein product: CASSEGRGTGELFF.

As concerns this clonotype: A much larger clone lies a single base off, so this may be a read error. This sequence joins TRBV7-2 and TRBJ2-7; D unresolved. Germline CDR1 SGHTA, CDR2 FQGNSA. This CDR3 is built from 13 residues. This CDR3 is CASSLHPIGELYF. The CDR3 nucleotides read TGTGCCAGCAGCTTACACCCAATAGGAGAGCTGTACTTC. Combining the CDR3 with reference TRBV7-2 and TRBJ2-7 gives the whole variable domain GAGVSQSPSNKVTEKGKDVELRCDPISGHTALYWYRQSLGQGLEFLIYFQGNSAPDKSGLPSDRFSAERTGGSVSTLTIQRTQQEDSAVYLCASSLHPIGELYFGPGTRLTVT.

V usage is TRBV16 and J usage is TRBJ1-1; TRBD1 matches at 8 bases. This CDR3 region has 14 residues. The V gene's germline CDR1 is KGHSY and CDR2 FQNENV. The ends lost 4 bases at V and 7 bases at J; junction bases unmatched: 8. CDR3 protein: CASSLTGTGVEAFF. In DNA form, the CDR3 reads TGTGCCAGCAGCCTCACGGGGACAGGTGTTGAAGCTTTCTTT.

The chain links TRBV4-1 to TRBJ2-7; tentatively, D is TRBD1 (6 bases). Per germline, CDR1 MGHRA and CDR2 YSYEKL. With 0 bases removed from V and 6 bases from J, the gap between germline ends came to 18 bases. This CDR3 spans 16 amino acids. The CDR3 sequence is CASSQDSGATLFEQYF. The CDR3 DNA sequence: TGCGCCAGCAGCCAAGATTCAGGGGCTACTTTATTCGAGCAGTACTTC.

This chain joins TRBV19 and TRBJ2-1; TRBD2 matches at 13 bases. This CDR3 spans 16 amino acids. Germline V gene sequence: CDR1 LNHDA, CDR2 SQIVND (reference sequence). V shed 1 base, J shed 7 bases, and the junction held 4 bases outside the gene matches. Here the CDR3 DNA reads TGTGCCAGTAGTATAGTTCAGACTAGCGGGGGGAATGAGCAGTTCTTC. This codes for CASSIVQTSGGNEQFF.

The chain is built from TRBV6-6 and TRBJ2-5; D gene unclear. Looked up from germline, CDR1 is MNHNY and CDR2 is SVGAGI (reference sequence). Trimming removed 3 bases at V and 0 bases at J, with 5 bases between. CDR3 length: 13 residues. The CDR3 protein is CASSYGDQETQYF. The CDR3 DNA reads TGTGCCAGCAGTTATGGGGACCAAGAGACCCAGTACTTC.